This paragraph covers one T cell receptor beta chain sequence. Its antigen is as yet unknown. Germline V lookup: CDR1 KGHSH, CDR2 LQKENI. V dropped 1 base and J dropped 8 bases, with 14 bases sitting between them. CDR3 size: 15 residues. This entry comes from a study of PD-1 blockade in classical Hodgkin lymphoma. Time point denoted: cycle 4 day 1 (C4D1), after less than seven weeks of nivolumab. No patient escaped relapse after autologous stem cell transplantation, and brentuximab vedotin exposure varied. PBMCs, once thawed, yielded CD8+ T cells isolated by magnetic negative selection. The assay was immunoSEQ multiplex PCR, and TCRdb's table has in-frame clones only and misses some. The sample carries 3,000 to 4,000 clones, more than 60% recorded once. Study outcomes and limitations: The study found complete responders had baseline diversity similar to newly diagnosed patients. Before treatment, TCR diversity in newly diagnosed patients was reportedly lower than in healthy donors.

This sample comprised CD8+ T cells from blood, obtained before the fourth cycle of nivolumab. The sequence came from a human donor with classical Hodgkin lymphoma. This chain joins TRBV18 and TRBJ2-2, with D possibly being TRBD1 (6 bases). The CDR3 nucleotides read TGTGCCAGCTCACCACGGGACACTTCGTCAGGGGAGCTGTTTTTT. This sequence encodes CASSPRDTSSGELFF.